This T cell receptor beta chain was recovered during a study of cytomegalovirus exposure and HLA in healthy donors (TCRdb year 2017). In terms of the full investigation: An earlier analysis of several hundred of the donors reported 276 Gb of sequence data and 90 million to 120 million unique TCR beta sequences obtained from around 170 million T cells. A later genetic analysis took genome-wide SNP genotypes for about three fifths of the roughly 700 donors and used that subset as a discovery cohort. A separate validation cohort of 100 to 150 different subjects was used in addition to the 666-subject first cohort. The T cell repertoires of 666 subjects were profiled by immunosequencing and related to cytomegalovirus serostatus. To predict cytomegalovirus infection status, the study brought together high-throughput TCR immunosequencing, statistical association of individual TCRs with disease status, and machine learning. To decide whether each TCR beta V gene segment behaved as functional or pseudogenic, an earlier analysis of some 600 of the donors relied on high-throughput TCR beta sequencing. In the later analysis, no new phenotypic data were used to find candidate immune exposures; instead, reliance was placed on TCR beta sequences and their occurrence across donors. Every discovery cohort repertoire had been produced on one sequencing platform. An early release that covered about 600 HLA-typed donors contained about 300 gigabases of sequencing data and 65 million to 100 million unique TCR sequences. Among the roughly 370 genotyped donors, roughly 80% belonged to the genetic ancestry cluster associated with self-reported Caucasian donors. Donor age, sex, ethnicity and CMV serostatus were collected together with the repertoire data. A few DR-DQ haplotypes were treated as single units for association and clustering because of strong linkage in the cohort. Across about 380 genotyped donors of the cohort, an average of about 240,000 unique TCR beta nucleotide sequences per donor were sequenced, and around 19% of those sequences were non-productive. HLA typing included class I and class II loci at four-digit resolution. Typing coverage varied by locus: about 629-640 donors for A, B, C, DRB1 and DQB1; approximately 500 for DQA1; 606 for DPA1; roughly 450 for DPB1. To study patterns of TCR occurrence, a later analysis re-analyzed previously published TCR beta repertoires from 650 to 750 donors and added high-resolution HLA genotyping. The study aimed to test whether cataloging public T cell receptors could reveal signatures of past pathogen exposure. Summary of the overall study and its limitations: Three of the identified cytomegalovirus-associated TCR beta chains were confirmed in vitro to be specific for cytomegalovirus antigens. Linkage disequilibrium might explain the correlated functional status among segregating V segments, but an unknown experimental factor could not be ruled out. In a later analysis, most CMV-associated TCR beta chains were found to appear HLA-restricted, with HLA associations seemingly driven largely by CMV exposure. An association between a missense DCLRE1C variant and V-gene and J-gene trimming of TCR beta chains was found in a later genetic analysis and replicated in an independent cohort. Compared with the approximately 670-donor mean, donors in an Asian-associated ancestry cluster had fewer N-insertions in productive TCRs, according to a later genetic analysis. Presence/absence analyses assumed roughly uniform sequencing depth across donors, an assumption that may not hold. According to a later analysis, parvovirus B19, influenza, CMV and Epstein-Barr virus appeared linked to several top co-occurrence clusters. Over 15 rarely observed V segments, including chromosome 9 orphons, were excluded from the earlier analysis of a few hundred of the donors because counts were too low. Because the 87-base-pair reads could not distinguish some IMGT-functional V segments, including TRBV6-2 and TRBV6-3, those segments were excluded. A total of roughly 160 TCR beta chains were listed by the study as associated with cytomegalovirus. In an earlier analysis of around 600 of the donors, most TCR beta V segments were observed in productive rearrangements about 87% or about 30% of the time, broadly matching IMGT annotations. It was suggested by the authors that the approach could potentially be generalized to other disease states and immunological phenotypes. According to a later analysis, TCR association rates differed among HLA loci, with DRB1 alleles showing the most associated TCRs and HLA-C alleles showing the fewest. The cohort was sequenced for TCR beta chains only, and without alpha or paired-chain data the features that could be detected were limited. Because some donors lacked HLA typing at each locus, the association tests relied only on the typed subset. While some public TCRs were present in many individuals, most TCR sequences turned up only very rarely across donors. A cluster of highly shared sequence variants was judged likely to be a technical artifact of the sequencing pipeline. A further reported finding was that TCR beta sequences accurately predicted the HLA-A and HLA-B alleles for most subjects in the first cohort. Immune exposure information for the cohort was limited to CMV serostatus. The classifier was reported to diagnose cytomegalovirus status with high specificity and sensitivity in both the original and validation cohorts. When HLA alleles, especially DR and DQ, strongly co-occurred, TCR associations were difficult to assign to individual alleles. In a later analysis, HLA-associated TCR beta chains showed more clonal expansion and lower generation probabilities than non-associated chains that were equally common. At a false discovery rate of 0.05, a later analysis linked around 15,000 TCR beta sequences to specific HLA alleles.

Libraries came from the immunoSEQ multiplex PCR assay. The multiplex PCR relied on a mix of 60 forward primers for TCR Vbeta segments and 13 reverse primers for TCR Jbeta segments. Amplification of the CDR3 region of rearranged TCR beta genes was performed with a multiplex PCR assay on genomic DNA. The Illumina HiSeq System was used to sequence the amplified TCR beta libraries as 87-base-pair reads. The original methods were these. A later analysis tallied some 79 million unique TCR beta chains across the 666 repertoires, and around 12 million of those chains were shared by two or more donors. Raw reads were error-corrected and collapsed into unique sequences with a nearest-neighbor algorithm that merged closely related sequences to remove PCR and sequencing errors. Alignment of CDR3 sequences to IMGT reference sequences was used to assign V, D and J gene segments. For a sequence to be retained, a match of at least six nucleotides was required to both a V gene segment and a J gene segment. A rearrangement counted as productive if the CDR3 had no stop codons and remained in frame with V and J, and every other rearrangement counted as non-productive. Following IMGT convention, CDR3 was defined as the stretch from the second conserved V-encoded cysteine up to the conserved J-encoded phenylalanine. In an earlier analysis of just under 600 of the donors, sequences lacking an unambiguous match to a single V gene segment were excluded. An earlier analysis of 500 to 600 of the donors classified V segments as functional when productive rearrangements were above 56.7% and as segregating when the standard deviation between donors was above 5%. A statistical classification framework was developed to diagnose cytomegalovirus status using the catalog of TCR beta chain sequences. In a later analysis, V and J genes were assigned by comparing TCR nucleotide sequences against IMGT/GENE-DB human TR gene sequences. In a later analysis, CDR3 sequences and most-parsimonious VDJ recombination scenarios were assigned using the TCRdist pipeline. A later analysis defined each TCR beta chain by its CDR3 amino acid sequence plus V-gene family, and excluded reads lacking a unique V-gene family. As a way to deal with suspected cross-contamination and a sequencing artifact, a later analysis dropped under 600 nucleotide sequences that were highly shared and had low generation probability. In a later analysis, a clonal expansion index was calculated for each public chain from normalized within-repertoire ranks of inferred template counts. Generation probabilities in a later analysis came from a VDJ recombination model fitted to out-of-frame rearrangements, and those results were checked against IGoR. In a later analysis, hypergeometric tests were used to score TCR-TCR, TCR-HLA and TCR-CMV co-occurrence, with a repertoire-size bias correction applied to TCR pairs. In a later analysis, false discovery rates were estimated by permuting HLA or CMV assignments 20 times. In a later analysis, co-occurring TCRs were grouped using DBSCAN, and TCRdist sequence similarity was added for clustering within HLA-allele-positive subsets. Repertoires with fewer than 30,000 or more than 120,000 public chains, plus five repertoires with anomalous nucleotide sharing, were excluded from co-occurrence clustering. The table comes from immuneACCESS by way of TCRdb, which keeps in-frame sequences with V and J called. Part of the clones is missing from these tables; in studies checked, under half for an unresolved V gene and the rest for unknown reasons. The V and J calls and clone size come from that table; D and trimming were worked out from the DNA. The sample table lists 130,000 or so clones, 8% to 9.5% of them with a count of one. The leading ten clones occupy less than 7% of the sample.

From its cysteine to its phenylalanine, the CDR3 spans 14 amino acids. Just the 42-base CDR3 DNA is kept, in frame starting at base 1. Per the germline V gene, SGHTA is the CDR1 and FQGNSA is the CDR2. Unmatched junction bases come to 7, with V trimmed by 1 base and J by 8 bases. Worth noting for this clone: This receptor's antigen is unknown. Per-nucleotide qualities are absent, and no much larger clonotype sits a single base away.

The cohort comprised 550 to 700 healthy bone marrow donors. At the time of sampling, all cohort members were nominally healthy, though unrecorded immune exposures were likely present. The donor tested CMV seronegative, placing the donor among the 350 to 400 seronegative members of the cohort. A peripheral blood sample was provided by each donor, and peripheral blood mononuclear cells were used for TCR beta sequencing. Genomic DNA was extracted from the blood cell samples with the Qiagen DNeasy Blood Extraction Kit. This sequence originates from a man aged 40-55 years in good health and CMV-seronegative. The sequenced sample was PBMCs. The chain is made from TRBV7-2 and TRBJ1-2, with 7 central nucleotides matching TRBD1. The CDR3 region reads CASSLVAGGLGYTF. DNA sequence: TGTGCCAGCAGCTTAGTGGCAGGGGGTCTGGGCTACACCTTC.